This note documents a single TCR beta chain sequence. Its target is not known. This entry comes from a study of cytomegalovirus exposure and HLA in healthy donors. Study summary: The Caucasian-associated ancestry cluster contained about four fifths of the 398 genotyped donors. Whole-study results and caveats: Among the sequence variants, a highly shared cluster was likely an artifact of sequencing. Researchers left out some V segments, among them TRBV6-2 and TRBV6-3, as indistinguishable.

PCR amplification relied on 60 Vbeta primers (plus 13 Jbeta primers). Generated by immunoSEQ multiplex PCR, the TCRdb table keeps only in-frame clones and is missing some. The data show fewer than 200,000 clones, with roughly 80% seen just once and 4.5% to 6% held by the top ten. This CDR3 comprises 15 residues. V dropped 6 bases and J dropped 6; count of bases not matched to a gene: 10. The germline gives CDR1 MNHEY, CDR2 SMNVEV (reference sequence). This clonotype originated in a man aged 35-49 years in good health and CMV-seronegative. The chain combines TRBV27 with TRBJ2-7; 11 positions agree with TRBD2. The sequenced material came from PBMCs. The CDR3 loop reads CASRPGTSGAGEQYF. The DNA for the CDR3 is TGTGCCAGCAGGCCAGGGACTAGCGGAGCAGGCGAGCAGTACTTC.